A single sample is the source of the 20 T cell receptor beta chains below, sequenced in a study of vaccination and CD4 T cells after COVID-19. Their cognate antigens are unknown. Treatment meaning: approximately nine-day PBMC culture with coronavirus spike peptide pools or control peptides (ViraFEST assay). Once obtained from cultured CD4+ T cells, the DNA was sequenced using the Oncomine TCR Beta short-read assay. Each CDR3 protein gets one entry after TCRdb re-called the PCR reads with MiXCR. The sample shows more than 10,000 distinct CDR3 sequences, under 65% of them seen only once. The sample was CD4+ T cells from blood, cultured in vitro. The origin of the receptors is a human donor who had recovered from COVID-19.

This clonotype was seen more than once but under ten times. The chain is built from TRBV10-3 and TRBJ2-1; TRBD2 matches 12 bases. CDR1 is ENHRY and CDR2 is SYGVKD in the germline V gene. There are 15 residues in the CDR3. Trimming at V came to 4 bases and at J to 4 bases, leaving 2 bases not matched to a gene. The CDR3 reads CAISGLAGAYNEQFF. CDR3 nucleotides: TGTGCCATCAGTGGACTAGCGGGAGCTTACAATGAGCAGTTCTTC.

The V gene is TRBV6-1, the J gene TRBJ1-2; D not resolved. Germline CDR1 is MNHNS and CDR2 is SASEGT. This CDR3 spans 12 amino acids. V gave up 6 bases and J gave up 2 bases, with 7 bases separating them. CDR3 nucleotide sequence: TGTGCCAGCAGGTCCGGGAACTATGGCTACACCTTC. This sequence encodes CASRSGNYGYTF.

The rearrangement joins TRBV6-5 to TRBJ1-3; the D is unclear. V lost 2 bases and J 1 base, leaving 6 bases between the germline ends. The CDR3 sequence is 14 residues long. Germline CDR1 and CDR2: MNHEY and SVGAGI. The CDR3 here is CASSYGKSGNTIYF. CDR3 bases: TGTGCCAGCAGTTACGGGAAGTCTGGAAACACCATATATTTT.

V gene TRBV19 combines with J gene TRBJ1-5; D remains ambiguous. This CDR3 has 14 residues. Trimming removed 3 bases at V and 4 bases at J, with 10 bases between. CDR1 and CDR2 (germline): LNHDA, SQIVND (reference sequence). CDR3 residues: CASSIFWGNQPQHF. The DNA for the CDR3 is TGTGCCAGTAGTATTTTTTGGGGTAATCAGCCCCAGCATTTT.

This clonotype has just one count. The chain has TRBV20-1 and TRBJ1-6; D unresolved. CDR1 is DFQATT, CDR2 SNEGSKA, per germline (reference sequence). This CDR3 has 15 amino acids. V gave up 1 base and J gave up 5 bases, with 12 bases separating them. CDR3 in DNA: TGCAGTGCTAGAGTCGGAACAGTAAATAATTCACCCCTCCACTTT. It encodes CSARVGTVNNSPLHF.

The gene calls are TRBV2 and TRBJ2-3; D is perhaps TRBD2 (6 bases). This CDR3 comprises 14 residues. The germline CDR1 and CDR2 sequences are SNHLY and FYNNEI. Trimming left V 11 bases short and J 2 bases short, with 17 bases between. This CDR3 reads CASQGLLLTDTQYF. The CDR3 DNA reads TGTGCCTCCCAGGGACTTTTACTCACAGATACGCAGTATTTT.

V and J are TRBV24-1 and TRBJ2-3, with 10 bases aligning to TRBD2. V lost 3 bases, J lost 2 bases, and 10 bases stayed unmatched. The CDR3 spans 18 residues. CDR1 and CDR2 (germline): KGHDR, SFDVKD. This CDR3 reads CATSDPGGLAGDTDTQYF. CDR3 bases: TGTGCCACCAGTGATCCAGGTGGGCTAGCGGGGGACACAGATACGCAGTATTTT.

This chain connects TRBV4-1 to TRBJ1-5, with TRBD1 matching over 9 bases. Germline CDR1 and CDR2: MGHRA and YSYEKL. CDR3 size: 19 residues. The J segment lost 3 bases and the V segment lost 2 bases, leaving 14 bases of the junction unmatched. The CDR3, as DNA: TGCGCCAGCAGCCAACCGGGACAGGGTGGACCTATTTACAATCAGCCCCAGCATTTT. Protein sequence: CASSQPGQGGPIYNQPQHF.

The genes are TRBV18 and TRBJ2-7; 11 bases are a match to TRBD2. Germline values: CDR1 KGHSH, CDR2 LQKENI. V dropped 4 bases and J dropped 3; count of bases not matched to a gene: 8. The CDR3 consists of 16 residues. The CDR3 is CASSREGLAANYEQYF. The CDR3 region has the DNA TGTGCCAGCTCACGAGAGGGACTAGCGGCAAACTACGAGCAGTACTTC. Full variable domain (outside the CDR3, taken from reference TRBV18 and TRBJ2-7): NAGVMQNPRHLVRRRGQEARLRCSPMKGHSHVYWYRQLPEEGLKFMVYLQKENIIDESGMPKERFSAEFPKEGPSILRIQQVVRGDSAAYFCASSREGLAANYEQYFGPGTRLTVT.

The J gene is TRBJ1-2, the V gene TRBV18; a weak D match, TRBD1 (5 bases). CDR1 is KGHSH, CDR2 LQKENI, per germline. The V end was cut by 2 bases, the J end by 7 bases, with 11 bases between. The CDR3 is 13 amino acids. As DNA, the CDR3 is TGTGCCAGCTCACCAGGGGCGGGAGGTGGCTACACCTTC. Its translation: CASSPGAGGGYTF.

The chain employs TRBV20-1 and TRBJ2-1; TRBD2 agrees at 8 bases. Germline CDR1 is DFQATT and CDR2 is SNEGSKA (reference sequence). This CDR3 is built from 16 residues. V was pared by 0 bases and J by 3 bases, with 7 bases of the junction left unmatched. The CDR3 protein is CSARDPKTSDYNEQFF. Here the CDR3 DNA reads TGCAGTGCTAGAGATCCGAAGACTAGCGACTACAATGAGCAGTTCTTC.

The chain combines TRBV19 with TRBJ1-5; TRBD1 is a possible D gene (6 bases). V lost 5 bases and J 7 bases, leaving 18 bases between the germline ends. The CDR3 loop spans 15 amino acids. The germline CDR1 and CDR2 sequences are LNHDA and SQIVND (reference sequence). The CDR3 coding sequence is TGTGCCAGTAGTGCAACAGGGAAATACGGACAGCCCCAGCATTTT. Translating it yields CASSATGKYGQPQHF.

The chain carries TRBV14 and TRBJ1-6; D gene ambiguous. V was clipped by 1 base and J by 7 bases, with 8 bases between them. This CDR3 is built from 14 residues. Per the germline V gene, CDR1 is SGHDN and CDR2 is FVKESK. CDR3 loop: CASSQGRHNSPLHF. The CDR3 region has the DNA TGTGCCAGCAGCCAAGGAAGACACAATTCACCCCTCCACTTT.

The chain recombines TRBV4-2 with TRBJ2-6; no reliable D call. This CDR3 is 16 amino acids long. Trimming stripped 0 bases from V and 0 bases from J, with 6 bases between. CDR1 and CDR2 (germline): LGHNA, YNFKEQ. The CDR3 here is CASSQDFGSGANVLTF. The CDR3 region has the DNA TGTGCCAGCAGCCAAGATTTCGGCTCTGGGGCCAACGTCCTGACTTTC.

This clonotype has more than one count but fewer than ten. The V gene is TRBV6-4, the J gene TRBJ2-3; TRBD1 is a possible D gene (6 bases). Germline V gene sequence: CDR1 MRHNA, CDR2 SNTAGT. The CDR3 is 14 residues long. The ends were cut back, 2 bases at V and 2 bases at J, with 8 bases in the middle. CDR3 in DNA: TGTGCCAGCAGTGACCGGACAGACACAGATACGCAGTATTTT. It is translated as CASSDRTDTDTQYF.

V usage is TRBV7-2 and J usage is TRBJ2-3; the D call may be TRBD1 or TRBD2 (6 bases each). The V gene lost 3 bases and the J gene lost 2 bases, with 18 bases spanning the gap. CDR3 size: 17 residues. Per the germline V gene, CDR1 is SGHTA and CDR2 is FQGNSA. The CDR3 is CASSFGGGRINTDTQYF. CDR3 bases: TGTGCCAGCAGCTTCGGAGGGGGGAGAATAAACACAGATACGCAGTATTTT.

This clonotype was seen more than once but under ten times. The chain couples TRBV7-9 to TRBJ2-5; D may be TRBD1 (6 bases). CDR3 length: 13 residues. Per the germline V gene, CDR1 is SEHNR and CDR2 is FQNEAQ (reference sequence). Deletions cut 4 bases from V and 5 bases from J, with 11 bases between. CDR3 amino acids: CASSSNREETQYF. As DNA, the CDR3 is TGTGCCAGCAGCTCTAACAGGGAGGAGACCCAGTACTTC.

This clonotype was found a few times. The chain is built from TRBV7-8 and TRBJ2-4; unclear D gene. The CDR3 has 13 amino acids. The germline V gene has CDR1 SGHVS and CDR2 FQNEAQ. Trimming removed 0 bases at V and 6 bases at J, with 6 bases between. CDR3 amino acids: CASSLALRNIQYF. The CDR3, as DNA: TGTGCCAGCAGCTTAGCCCTGCGAAACATTCAGTACTTC.

This clonotype has just a few counts. The V and J genes are TRBV6-1 and TRBJ2-7; D uncertain. V was clipped by 8 bases and J by 2 bases, with 22 bases between them. Germline-derived CDR1 and CDR2 are MNHNS and SASEGT. The CDR3 runs 16 residues. Here the CDR3 reads CASRFQDSQLPYEQYF. The CDR3 DNA follows: TGTGCCAGCCGGTTTCAGGATAGCCAACTGCCCTACGAGCAGTACTTC.

The chain is built from TRBV9 and TRBJ1-2; 10 positions match TRBD1. V shed 4 bases and J 4 bases; nucleotides not matched to a gene: 7. Germline V lookup: CDR1 SGDLS, CDR2 YYNGEE. The CDR3 is made up of 15 amino acids. The CDR3 protein is CASSTRQGAGYGYTF. The CDR3 coding sequence is TGTGCCAGCAGCACCAGACAGGGGGCCGGCTATGGCTACACCTTC. The full variable domain, with the rest looked up from reference TRBV9 and TRBJ1-2, is DSGVTQTPKHLITATGQRVTLRCSPRSGDLSVYWYQQSLDQGLQFLIQYYNGEERAKGNILERFSAQQFPDLHSELNLSSLELGDSALYFCASSTRQGAGYGYTFGSGTRLTVV.